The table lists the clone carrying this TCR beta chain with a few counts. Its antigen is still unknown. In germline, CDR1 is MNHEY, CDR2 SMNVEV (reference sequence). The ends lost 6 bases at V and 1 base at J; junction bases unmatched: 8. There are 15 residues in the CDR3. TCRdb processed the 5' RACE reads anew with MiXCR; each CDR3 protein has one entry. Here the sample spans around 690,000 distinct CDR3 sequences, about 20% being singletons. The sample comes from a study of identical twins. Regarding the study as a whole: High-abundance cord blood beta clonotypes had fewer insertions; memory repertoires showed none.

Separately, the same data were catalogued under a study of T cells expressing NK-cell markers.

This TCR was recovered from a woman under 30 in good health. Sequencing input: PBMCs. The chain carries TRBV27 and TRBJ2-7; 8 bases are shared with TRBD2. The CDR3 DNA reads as TGTGCCAGCAGGGCGTCGCGGGGGGTATCCTACGAGCAGTACTTC. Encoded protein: CASRASRGVSYEQYF.